Listed here is a single T cell receptor (beta chain). Antigen specificity is unknown. The sample belongs to a study of beta chain features in type 1 diabetes. Across the whole study: Cells sorted and examined across all samples totaled more than 95,000,000.

The CDR3 is made up of 14 amino acids. Sequenced material consisted of expressed TCRB transcripts (all of the isolated RNA was reverse transcribed). Read counts averaged around 3.6 million for samples of naive, central memory and regulatory T cells. The method was immunoSEQ multiplex PCR; TCRdb's version includes in-frame clones alone and lacks a portion of them. The sample has 200,000 to 250,000 clones; 25% to 30% are singletons. Overall study findings and caveats: Insertions were fewer and deletions more numerous at VDJ junctions in type 1 diabetes patients.

Specimen: central memory CD4+ T cells from blood. This TCR was sampled from a man younger than 40 in good health. The chain is built from TRBV21-1 and TRBJ2-7; TRBD1 is the table's D call, not checked against the DNA. TRBV21-1 is a documented pseudogene. As DNA, the CDR3 is TGTGCCAGCAGCAAGCTACAGGGGATCTACGAGCAGTACTTC. Translation: CASSKLQGIYEQYF.